This TCR beta chain was captured by sequencing in a study of blood T cell repertoires in COVID-19. Study-level background: The study drew acute and convalescent COVID-19 samples from the United States, Italy and Spain. In each case, the material was cDNA or gDNA derived from T cells, B-cell-depleted T cells, or PBMCs.

In the source study's methods: Nucleated cell number was recorded as an estimate derived from reference gene primer amplification. Sequenced by immunoSEQ multiplex PCR; TCRdb stores in-frame clones only, minus some. V and J calls plus clone size are reproduced from that table; the DNA served to infer D and trimming. The repertoire consists of about 83,000 clones, with around 88% occurring once and the leading ten covering 8%. Trimming shortened V by 0 bases and J by 5 bases, and 4 bases separated the two germline ends. Germline assignment: CDR1 LNHNV and CDR2 YYDKDF (reference sequence). The CDR3 runs to 13 residues.

Sequenced: peripheral blood. The sequence derives from a man aged 50-59 years with active COVID-19. This sequence joins TRBV15 and TRBJ1-4; no clear D gene. CDR3 protein: CATSRDPNEKLFF. The DNA of the CDR3 is TGTGCCACCAGCAGAGATCCAAATGAAAAACTGTTTTTT.